This TCR beta chain stems from a study of T cell repertoires in cytomegalovirus infection. Findings of the study overall: Summed public TCR beta family frequency identified CMV carriers bearing the relevant HLA.

Germline V gene lookup returns CDR1 SGHTA and CDR2 FQGNSA. Trimming took 4 bases from V and 14 from J; bases not matched to a gene: 14. CDR3 length: 14 residues. Each CDR3 protein is one row after TCRdb ran MiXCR on the reads. The table includes some 500,000 distinct CDR3 sequences, 33% detected once. This clonotype was seen a few times. As yet, its antigen is unknown. This chain links TRBV7-2 with TRBJ2-4; 7 bases are shared with TRBD1. The sequence was obtained from a human donor in good health (CMV status not recorded). Some clones in this sample may be carry-over from other donors' samples. The sequencing used cultured PBMCs, collected from culture after CMV antigen stimulation. The chain's CDR3 is CASSSLLTKGQKYF. The CDR3 DNA reads TGTGCCAGCAGCTCACTATTGACAAAGGGACAGAAGTACTTC.